This is a list of T cell receptor beta chains from one sample in a study of CD8+ T cells in alopecia areata. TCRdb keeps only in-frame clones here, not all; method: immunoSEQ multiplex PCR. The sample records roughly 180,000 clones, about 60% being singletons. The source was CD4+ T cells sorted from blood, collected at week 4, from a patient treated with tofacitinib. These TCRs come from a human donor with alopecia areata. The CDR3 runs from the conserved cysteine through the conserved F or W. The D gene is left open where the match is weak. Clone size is not always given. Where it is, it says once, few, many or a class for expanded clones.

TRBV10-3	TRBJ1-2	few	TRBD1	TGTGCCATCAGCAGGGGACAGTCAGTCTATGGCTACACCTTC	CAISRGQSVYGYTF
TRBV7-8	TRBJ1-2	few	.	TGTGCCAGCAGCTTAGATCGGGACAACTATGGCTACACCTTC	CASSLDRDNYGYTF
TRBV30	TRBJ1-3	once	.	TGTGCCTGGAACCAGGTCCGAAGAGGAAACACCATATATTTT	CAWNQVRRGNTIYF
TRBV29-1	TRBJ2-7	.	.	TGCAGCGTTGAAGGCAGGGAAGGGTACGAGCAGTACTTC	CSVEGREGYEQYF
TRBV5-1	TRBJ2-3	.	TRBD2	TGCGCCAGCAGCTTGGAGGGGAGGGACACAGATACGCAGTATTTT	CASSLEGRDTDTQYF
TRBV6-5	TRBJ2-1	.	.	TGTGCCAGCAGTTACTCGGATGAGCAGTTCTTC	CASSYSDEQFF
TRBV10-3	TRBJ1-1	.	.	TGTGCCATCAGTGATTTGGGGACTGAAGCTTTCTTT	CAISDLGTEAFF
TRBV4-3	TRBJ1-1	few	TRBD1	TGCGCCAGCAGAGCAGGGGGCATGAGCACTGAAGCTTTCTTT	CASRAGGMSTEAFF
TRBV29-1	TRBJ2-5	few	.	TGCAGCGTTGTGGGGTACCAAGAGACCCAGTACTTC	CSVVGYQETQYF
TRBV30	TRBJ2-7	.	.	TGTGCCTGGAGTCCCCCCGACAGGTACGAGCAGTACTTC	CAWSPPDRYEQYF
TRBV2	TRBJ2-5	.	.	TGTGCCAGCAGTGGGGGGAGGAGGCTTGGGGAGACCCAGTACTTC	CASSGGRRLGETQYF
TRBV27	TRBJ2-2	few	.	TGTGCCAGCAGTTTGCTCGGCGGGGAGCTGTTTTTT	CASSLLGGELFF
TRBV19	TRBJ2-2	few	.	TGTGCCAGTAGTATAGCACAGGATACCGGGGAGCTGTTTTTT	CASSIAQDTGELFF
TRBV6-5	TRBJ2-7	.	.	TGTGCCAGCAGCAGGGGGGCAAGCTACGAGCAGTACTTC	CASSRGASYEQYF
TRBV5-1	TRBJ1-1	few	.	TGCGCCAGCAGCTTGGCCATGTCAGGCAGTTTAGGCACTGAAGCTTTCTTT	CASSLAMSGSLGTEAFF
TRBV19	TRBJ2-1	.	TRBD2	TGTGCCAGTAGTTGGACTAGCGGTGAGCAGTTCTTC	CASSWTSGEQFF
TRBV29-1	TRBJ1-1	.	.	TGCAGCGTCGGATCCCTACTGAACACTGAAGCTTTCTTT	CSVGSLLNTEAFF
TRBV2	TRBJ2-5	.	.	TGTGCCAGCAGTGACCCTTCAGGGGGGAAGTCGTCCCAGTACTTC	CASSDPSGGKSSQYF
TRBV5-1	TRBJ2-2	.	.	TGCGCCAGCAGCTTAGGGACGACCGGGGAGCTGTTTTTT	CASSLGTTGELFF
TRBV7-9	TRBJ1-1	.	.	TGTGCCAGCAGCTTCATCGGGAGGACTGAAGCTTTCTTT	CASSFIGRTEAFF
TRBV2	TRBJ2-5	once	.	TGTGCCAGCAGTATGGGTAGGGAGACCCAGTACTTC	CASSMGRETQYF
TRBV5-1	TRBJ2-3	.	.	TGCGCCAGCAGCGTAGGACCGAAGCAGGGAGATACGCAGTATTTT	CASSVGPKQGDTQYF
TRBV2	TRBJ1-1	.	.	TGTGCCAGCAGTGAAGCAGCAGCCATGAACACTGAAGCTTTCTTT	CASSEAAAMNTEAFF
TRBV27	TRBJ1-5	once	.	TGTGCCAGCAGTCTGCTGAGGGATCAGCCCCAGCATTTT	CASSLLRDQPQHF
TRBV18	TRBJ2-1	few	TRBD2	TGTGCCAGCTCACCACTGGGGGGGGAGAATGAGCAGTTCTTC	CASSPLGGENEQFF
TRBV15	TRBJ2-5	.	.	TGTGCCACCAGCAGAGATCGAGAGGGGAGGTACTTC	CATSRDREGRYF
TRBV30	TRBJ2-6	.	.	TGTGCCTGGAGTGCCTGGGGGGCGTCCTCTGGGGCCAACGTCCTGACTTTC	CAWSAWGASSGANVLTF
TRBV7-2	TRBJ2-5	.	TRBD2	TGTGCCAGCACCTTCTTTTCGGCTACGGGGGGTCAAGAGACCCAGTACTTC	CASTFFSATGGQETQYF
TRBV2	TRBJ2-5	.	.	TGTGCCAGCAGGAATCAGGGGGGAGGAGAGACCCAGTACTTC	CASRNQGGGETQYF